The T cell receptor (beta chain) under discussion was sequenced for a study of graft-versus-host responses after intestinal transplantation. Study at large: Recipients uniformly received anti-thymocyte globulin induction, followed by tacrolimus and steroids for approximately 3 years.

Method: immunoSEQ multiplex PCR; TCRdb's copy keeps in-frame clones and lacks some. The table records about 17,000 clones, 60% to 80% of them present only once. This CDR3 is built from 14 residues. V was cut by 1 base and J by 11 bases, with 12 bases left in between. Germline V gene lookup returns CDR1 SEHNR and CDR2 FQNEAQ (reference sequence). From the graft tissue, intraepithelial and lamina propria lymphocytes were released through processing. The sequence was obtained from a human patient who received an intestinal transplant, so some T cells may come from the graft donor. The rearrangement uses TRBV7-9 and TRBJ1-6; D may be TRBD1 (5 bases). The specimen was ileum tissue, collected about 430 days after intestinal transplant. Here the CDR3 DNA reads TGTGCCAGCAGCTTAGGCGGTTGGGGGGCACCCCTCCACTTT. Protein sequence: CASSLGGWGAPLHF.